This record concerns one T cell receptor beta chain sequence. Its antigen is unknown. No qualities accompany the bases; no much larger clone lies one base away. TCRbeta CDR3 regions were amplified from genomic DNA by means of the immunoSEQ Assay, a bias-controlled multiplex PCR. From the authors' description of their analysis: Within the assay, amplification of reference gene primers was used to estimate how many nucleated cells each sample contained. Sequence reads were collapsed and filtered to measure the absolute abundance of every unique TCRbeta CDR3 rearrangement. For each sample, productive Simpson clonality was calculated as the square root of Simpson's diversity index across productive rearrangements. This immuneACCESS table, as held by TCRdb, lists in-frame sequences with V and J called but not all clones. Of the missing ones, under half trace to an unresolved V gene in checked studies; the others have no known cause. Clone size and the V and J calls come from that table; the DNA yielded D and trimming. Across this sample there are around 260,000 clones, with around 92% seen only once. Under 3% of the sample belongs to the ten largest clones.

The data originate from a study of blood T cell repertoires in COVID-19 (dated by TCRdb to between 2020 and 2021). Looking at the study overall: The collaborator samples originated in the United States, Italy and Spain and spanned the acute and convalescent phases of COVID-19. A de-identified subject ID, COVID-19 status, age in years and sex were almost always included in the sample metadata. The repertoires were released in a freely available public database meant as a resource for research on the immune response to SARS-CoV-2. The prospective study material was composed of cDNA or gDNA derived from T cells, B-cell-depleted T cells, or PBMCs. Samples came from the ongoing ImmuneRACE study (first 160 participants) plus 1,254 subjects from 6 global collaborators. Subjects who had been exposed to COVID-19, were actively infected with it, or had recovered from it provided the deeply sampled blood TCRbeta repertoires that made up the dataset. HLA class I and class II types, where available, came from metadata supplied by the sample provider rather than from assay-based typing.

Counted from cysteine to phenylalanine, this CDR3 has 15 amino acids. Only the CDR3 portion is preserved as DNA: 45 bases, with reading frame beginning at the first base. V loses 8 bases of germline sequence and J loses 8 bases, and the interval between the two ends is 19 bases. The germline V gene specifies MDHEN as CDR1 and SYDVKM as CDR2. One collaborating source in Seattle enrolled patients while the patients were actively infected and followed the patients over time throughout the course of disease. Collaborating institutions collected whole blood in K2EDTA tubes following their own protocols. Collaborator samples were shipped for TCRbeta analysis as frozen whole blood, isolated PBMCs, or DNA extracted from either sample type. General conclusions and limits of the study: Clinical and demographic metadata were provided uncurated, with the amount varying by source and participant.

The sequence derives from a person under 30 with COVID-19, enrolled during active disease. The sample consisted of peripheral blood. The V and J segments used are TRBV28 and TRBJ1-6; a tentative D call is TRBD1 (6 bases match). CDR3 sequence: CASGSSVTGHSPLHF. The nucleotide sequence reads TGTGCCAGCGGGTCATCGGTCACAGGGCATTCACCCCTCCACTTT. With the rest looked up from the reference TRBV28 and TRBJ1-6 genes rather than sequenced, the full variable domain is DVKVTQSSRYLVKRTGEKVFLECVQDMDHENMFWYRQDPGLGLRLIYFSYDVKMKEKGDIPEGYSVSREKKERFSLILESASTNQTSMYLCASGSSVTGHSPLHFGNGTRLTVT.